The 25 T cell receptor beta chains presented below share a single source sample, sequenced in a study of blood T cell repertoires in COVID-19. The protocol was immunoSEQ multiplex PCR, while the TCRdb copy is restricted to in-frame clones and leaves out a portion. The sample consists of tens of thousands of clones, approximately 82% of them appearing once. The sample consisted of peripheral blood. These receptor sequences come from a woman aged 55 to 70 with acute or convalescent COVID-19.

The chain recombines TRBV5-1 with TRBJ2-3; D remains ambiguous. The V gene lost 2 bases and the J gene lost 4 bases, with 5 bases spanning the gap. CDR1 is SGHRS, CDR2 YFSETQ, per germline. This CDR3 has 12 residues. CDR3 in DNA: TGCGCCAGCAGCTTCCGGGCAGATACGCAGTATTTT. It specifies CASSFRADTQYF. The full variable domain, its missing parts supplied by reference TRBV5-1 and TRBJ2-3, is KAGVTQTPRYLIKTRGQQVTLSCSPISGHRSVSWYQQTPGQGLQFLFEYFSETQRNKGNFPGRFSGRQFSNSRSEMNVSTLELGDSALYLCASSFRADTQYFGPGTRLTVL.

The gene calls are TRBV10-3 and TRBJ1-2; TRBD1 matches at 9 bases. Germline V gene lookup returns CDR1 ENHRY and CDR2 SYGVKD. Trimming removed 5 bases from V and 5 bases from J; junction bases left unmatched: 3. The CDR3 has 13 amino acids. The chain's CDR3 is CAISFDRGYGYTF. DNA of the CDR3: TGTGCCATCAGTTTCGACAGGGGGTATGGCTACACCTTC.

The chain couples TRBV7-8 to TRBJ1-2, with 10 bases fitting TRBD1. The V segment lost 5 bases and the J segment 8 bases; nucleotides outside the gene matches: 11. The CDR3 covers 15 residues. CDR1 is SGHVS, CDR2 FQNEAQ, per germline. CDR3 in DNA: TGTGCCAGCAGCCCCCGGACAGGGGGAGCAGACGGCTACACCTTC. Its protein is CASSPRTGGADGYTF.

CDR3 in DNA: TGTGCCAGCAGCTTAGTACCGGGAGATCAAGAGACCCAGTACTTC. Translated: CASSLVPGDQETQYF. The chain couples TRBV7-8 to TRBJ2-5; D is possibly TRBD2 (6 bases). Germline values: CDR1 SGHVS, CDR2 FQNEAQ. This CDR3 spans 15 amino acids. Trimming cost V 1 base and J 2 bases, with 11 bases left between them.

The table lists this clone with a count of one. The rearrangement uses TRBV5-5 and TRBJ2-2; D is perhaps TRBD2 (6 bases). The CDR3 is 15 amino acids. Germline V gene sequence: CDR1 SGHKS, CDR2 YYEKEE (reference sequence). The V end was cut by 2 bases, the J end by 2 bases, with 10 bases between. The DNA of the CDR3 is TGTGCCAGCAGCTTCCGGGACTTTAACACCGGGGAGCTGTTTTTT. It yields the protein CASSFRDFNTGELFF.

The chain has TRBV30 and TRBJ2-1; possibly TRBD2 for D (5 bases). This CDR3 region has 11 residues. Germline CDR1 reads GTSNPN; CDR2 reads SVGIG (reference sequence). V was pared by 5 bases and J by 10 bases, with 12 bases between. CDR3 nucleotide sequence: TGTGCCTGGCGGTGGGAGAACGAGCAGTTCTTC. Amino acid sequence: CAWRWENEQFF. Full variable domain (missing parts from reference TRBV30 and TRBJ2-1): SQTIHQWPATLVQPVGSPLSLECTVEGTSNPNLYWYRQAAGRGLQLLFYSVGIGQISSEVPQNLSASRPQDRQFILSSKKLLLSDSGFYLCAWRWENEQFFGPGTRLTVL.

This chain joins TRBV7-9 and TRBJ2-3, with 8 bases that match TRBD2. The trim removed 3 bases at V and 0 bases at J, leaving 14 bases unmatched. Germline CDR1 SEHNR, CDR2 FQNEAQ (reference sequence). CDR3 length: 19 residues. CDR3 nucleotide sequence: TGTGCCAGCAGCTTTACCCTGGGGAGCGGGGGAGTTAGCACAGATACGCAGTATTTT. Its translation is CASSFTLGSGGVSTDTQYF.

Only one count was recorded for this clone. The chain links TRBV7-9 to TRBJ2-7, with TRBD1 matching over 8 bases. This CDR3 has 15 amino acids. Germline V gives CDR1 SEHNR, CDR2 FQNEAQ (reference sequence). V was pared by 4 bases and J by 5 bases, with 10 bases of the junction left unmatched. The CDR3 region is CASSSSQGAGDEQYF. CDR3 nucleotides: TGTGCCAGCAGCTCCTCCCAGGGGGCAGGCGACGAGCAGTACTTC. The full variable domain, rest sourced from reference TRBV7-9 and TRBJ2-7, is DTGVSQNPRHKITKRGQNVTFRCDPISEHNRLYWYRQTLGQGPEFLTYFQNEAQLEKSRLLSDRFSAERPKGSFSTLEIQRTEQGDSAMYLCASSSSQGAGDEQYFGPGTRLTVT.

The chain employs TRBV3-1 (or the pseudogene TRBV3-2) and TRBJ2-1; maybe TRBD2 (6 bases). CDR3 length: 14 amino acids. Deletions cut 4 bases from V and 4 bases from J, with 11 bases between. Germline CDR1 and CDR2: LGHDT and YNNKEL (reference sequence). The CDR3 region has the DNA TGTGCCAGCAGCCCCTGGGAGGATTACAATGAGCAGTTCTTC. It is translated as CASSPWEDYNEQFF.

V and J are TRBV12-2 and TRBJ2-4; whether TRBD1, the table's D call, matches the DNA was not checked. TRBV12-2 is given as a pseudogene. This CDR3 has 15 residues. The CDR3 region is CASRGGQGGQNIQYF. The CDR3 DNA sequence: TGTGCAAGTCGCGGAGGACAGGGGGGACAAAACATTCAGTACTTC.

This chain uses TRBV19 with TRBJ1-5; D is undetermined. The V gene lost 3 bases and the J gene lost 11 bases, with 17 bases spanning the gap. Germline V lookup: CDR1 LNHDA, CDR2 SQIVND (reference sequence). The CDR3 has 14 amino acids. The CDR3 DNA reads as TGTGCCAGTAGTATCCTCATTGGGCGGGAGGCCCAGCATTTT. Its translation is CASSILIGREAQHF.

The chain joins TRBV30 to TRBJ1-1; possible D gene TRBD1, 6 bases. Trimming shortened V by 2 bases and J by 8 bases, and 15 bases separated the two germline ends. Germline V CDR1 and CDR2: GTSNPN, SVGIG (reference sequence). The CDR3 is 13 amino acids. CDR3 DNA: TGTGCCTGGAGTTCTACAGGGATACAAGAAGCTTTCTTT. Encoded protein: CAWSSTGIQEAFF.

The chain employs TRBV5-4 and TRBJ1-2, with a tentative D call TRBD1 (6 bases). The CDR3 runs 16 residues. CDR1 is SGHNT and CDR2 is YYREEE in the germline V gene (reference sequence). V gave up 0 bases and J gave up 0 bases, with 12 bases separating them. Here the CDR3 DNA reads TGTGCCAGCAGCTTGGGGCTGACAGGTACTAACTATGGCTACACCTTC. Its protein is CASSLGLTGTNYGYTF. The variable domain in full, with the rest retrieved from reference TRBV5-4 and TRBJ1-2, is ETGVTQSPTHLIKTRGQQVTLRCSSQSGHNTVSWYQQALGQGPQFIFQYYREEENGRGNFPPRFSGLQFPNYSSELNVNALELDDSALYLCASSLGLTGTNYGYTFGSGTRLTVV.

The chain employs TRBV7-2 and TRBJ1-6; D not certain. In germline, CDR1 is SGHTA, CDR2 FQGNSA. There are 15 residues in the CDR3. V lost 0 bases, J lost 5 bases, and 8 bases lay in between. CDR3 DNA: TGTGCCAGCAGCTTAGCGGGCGCAGATAATTCACCCCTCCACTTT. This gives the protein CASSLAGADNSPLHF.

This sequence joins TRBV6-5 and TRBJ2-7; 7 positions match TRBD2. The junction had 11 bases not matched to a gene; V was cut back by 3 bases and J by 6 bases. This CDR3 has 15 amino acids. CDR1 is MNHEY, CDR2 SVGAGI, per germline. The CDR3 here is CASSYTGTKGAEQYF. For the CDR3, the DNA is TGTGCCAGCAGTTATACCGGGACTAAGGGAGCCGAGCAGTACTTC.

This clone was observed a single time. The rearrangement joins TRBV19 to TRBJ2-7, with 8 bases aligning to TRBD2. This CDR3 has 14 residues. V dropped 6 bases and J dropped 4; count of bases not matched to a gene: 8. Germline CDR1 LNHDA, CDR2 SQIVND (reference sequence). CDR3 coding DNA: TGTGCCAGTAGCTACGGGGGGGCACGGTACGAGCAGTACTTC. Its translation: CASSYGGARYEQYF.

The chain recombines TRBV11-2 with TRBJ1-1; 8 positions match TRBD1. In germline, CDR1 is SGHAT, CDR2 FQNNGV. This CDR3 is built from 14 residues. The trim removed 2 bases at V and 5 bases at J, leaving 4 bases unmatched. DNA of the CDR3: TGTGCCAGCAGCTTATCAGGGGGCAGGACTGAAGCTTTCTTT. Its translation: CASSLSGGRTEAFF.

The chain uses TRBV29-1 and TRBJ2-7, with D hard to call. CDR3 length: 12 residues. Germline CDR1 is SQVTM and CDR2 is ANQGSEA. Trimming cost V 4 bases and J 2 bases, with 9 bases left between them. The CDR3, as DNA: TGCAGCGTTGGACATCCGCCCTACGAGCAGTACTTC. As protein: CSVGHPPYEQYF.

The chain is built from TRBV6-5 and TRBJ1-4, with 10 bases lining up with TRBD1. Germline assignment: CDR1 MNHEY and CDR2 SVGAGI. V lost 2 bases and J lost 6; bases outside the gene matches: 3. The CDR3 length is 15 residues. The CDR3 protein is CASSYGTGVDEKLFF. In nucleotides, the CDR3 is TGTGCCAGCAGTTACGGGACAGGGGTGGATGAAAAACTGTTTTTT.

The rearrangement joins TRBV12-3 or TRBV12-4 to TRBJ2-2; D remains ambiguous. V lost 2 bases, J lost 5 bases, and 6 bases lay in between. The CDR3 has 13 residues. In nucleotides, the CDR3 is TGTGCCAGCAGTTTAACGGGTACCGGGGAGCTGTTTTTT. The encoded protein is CASSLTGTGELFF.

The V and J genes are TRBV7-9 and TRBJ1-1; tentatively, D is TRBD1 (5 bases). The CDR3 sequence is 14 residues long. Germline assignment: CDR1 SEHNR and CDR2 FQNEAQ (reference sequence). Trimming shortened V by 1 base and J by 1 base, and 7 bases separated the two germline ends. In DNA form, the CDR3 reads TGTGCCAGCAGCTTAGGACAGCAGAACACTGAAGCTTTCTTT. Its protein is CASSLGQQNTEAFF.

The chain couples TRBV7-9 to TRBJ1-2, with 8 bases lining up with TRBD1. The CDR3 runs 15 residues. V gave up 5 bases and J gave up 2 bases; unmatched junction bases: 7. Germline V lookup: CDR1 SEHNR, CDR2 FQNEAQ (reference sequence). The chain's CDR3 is CASSPRTGSNYGYTF. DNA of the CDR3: TGTGCCAGCAGCCCTCGGACAGGGTCAAACTATGGCTACACCTTC.

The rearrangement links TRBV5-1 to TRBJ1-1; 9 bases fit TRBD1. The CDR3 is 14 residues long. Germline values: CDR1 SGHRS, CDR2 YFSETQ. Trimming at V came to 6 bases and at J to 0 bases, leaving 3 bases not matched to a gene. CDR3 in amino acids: CASTRTGVNTEAFF. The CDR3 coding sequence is TGCGCCAGCACCAGGACAGGGGTGAACACTGAAGCTTTCTTT.

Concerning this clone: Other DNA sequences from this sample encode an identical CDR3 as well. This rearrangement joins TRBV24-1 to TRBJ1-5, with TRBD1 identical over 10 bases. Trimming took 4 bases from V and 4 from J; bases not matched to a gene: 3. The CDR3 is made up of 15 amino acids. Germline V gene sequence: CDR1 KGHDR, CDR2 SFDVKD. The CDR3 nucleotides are TGTGCCACCAGTGAGGGACAGGGGATTAATCAGCCCCAGCATTTT. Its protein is CATSEGQGINQPQHF.

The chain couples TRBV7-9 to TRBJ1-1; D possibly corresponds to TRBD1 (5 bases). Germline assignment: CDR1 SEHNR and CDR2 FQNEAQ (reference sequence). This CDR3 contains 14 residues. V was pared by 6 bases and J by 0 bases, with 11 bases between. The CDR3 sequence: CASSPDSLNTEAFF. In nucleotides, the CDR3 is TGTGCCAGCAGTCCCGACAGTCTGAACACTGAAGCTTTCTTT.